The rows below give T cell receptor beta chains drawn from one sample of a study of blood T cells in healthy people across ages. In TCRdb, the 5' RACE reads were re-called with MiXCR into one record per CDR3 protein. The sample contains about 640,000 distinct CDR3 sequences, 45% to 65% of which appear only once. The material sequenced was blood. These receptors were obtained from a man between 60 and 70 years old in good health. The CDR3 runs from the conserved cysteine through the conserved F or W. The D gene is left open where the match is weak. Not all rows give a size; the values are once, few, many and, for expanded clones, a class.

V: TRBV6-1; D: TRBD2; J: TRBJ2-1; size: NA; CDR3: CASSETTLAGGHNEQFF; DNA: TGTGCCAGCAGTGAGACCACACTAGCGGGGGGGCACAATGAGCAGTTCTTC
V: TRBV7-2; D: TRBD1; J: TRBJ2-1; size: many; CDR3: CASSLGGLGTGMDEQFF; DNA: TGTGCCAGCAGCTTAGGGGGACTCGGGACAGGGATGGATGAGCAGTTCTTC
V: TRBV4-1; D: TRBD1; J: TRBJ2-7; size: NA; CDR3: CASSQQQGLYEQYF; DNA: TGCGCCAGCAGCCAACAACAGGGGCTATACGAGCAGTACTTC
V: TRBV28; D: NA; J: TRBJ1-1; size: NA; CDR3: CASRLQLNTEAFF; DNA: TGTGCCAGCAGGTTACAGCTGAACACTGAAGCTTTCTTT
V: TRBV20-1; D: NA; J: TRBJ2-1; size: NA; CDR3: CSAWDSYHEQFF; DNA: TGCAGTGCCTGGGACTCTTATCATGAGCAGTTCTTC
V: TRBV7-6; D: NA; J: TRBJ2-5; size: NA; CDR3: CASSLGTSAQETQYF; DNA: TGTGCCAGCAGCTTGGGTACTAGTGCCCAGGAGACCCAGTACTTC
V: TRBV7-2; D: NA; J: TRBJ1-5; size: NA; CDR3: CASSLMANQPQHF; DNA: TGTGCCAGCAGCTTAATGGCCAATCAGCCCCAGCATTTT
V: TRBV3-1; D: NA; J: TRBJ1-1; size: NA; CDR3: CASSRSGTGNTEAFF; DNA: TGTGCCAGCAGCCGTTCCGGGACCGGGAACACTGAAGCTTTCTTT
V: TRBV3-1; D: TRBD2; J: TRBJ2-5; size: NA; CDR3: CASSQDSRLAGETQYF; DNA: TGTGCCAGCAGCCAAGATTCTCGGCTAGCGGGGGAGACCCAGTACTTC
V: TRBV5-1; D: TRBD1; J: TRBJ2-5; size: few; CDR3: CASSKGQTEETQYF; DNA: TGCGCCAGCAGCAAGGGACAGACCGAAGAGACCCAGTACTTC
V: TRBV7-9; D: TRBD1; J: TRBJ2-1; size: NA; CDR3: CASSFDRAGYNEQFF; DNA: TGTGCCAGCAGCTTTGACAGGGCCGGTTACAATGAGCAGTTCTTC
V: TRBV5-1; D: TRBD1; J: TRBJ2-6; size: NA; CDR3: CASSLAGTGAGANVLTF; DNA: TGCGCCAGCAGCTTGGCCGGGACAGGGGCTGGGGCCAACGTCCTGACTTTC
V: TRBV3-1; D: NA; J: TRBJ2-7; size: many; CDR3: CASSQGYEQYF; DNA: TGTGCCAGCAGCCAAGGTTACGAGCAGTACTTC
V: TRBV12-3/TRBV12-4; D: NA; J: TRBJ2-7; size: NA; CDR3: CASSWASGRGFDEQYF; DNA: TGTGCCAGCAGTTGGGCCTCGGGACGCGGGTTCGACGAGCAGTACTTC
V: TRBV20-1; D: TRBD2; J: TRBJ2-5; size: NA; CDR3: CSARDSLAGPRETQYF; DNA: TGCAGTGCTAGAGATAGTCTAGCGGGGCCCAGAGAGACCCAGTACTTC
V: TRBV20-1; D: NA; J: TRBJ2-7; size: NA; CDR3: CSARSQLSSSYEQYF; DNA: TGCAGTGCTAGATCCCAGCTCTCGAGCTCCTACGAGCAGTACTTC
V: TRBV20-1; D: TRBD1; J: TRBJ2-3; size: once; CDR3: CSATLTGEGTDTQYF; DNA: TGCAGTGCTACGTTGACAGGGGAGGGCACAGATACGCAGTATTTT
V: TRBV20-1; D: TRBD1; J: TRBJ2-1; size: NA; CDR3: CSASPPNRGKSEQFF; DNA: TGCAGTGCTAGCCCACCTAACAGGGGGAAAAGTGAGCAGTTCTTC
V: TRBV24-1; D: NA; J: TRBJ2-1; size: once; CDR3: CATSAPPPGYNEQFF; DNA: TGTGCCACCAGTGCCCCACCCCCGGGGTACAATGAGCAGTTCTTC
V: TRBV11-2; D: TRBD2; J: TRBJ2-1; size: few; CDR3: CASSIRLADGSYNEQFF; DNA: TGTGCCAGCAGCATCAGACTAGCAGATGGATCCTACAATGAGCAGTTCTTC
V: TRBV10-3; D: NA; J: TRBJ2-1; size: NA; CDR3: CAISERDGSVGYTEQFF; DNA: TGTGCCATCAGTGAGAGAGACGGGAGCGTTGGGTACACTGAGCAGTTCTTC
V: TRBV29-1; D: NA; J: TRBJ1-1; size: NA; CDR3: CSVATAMNTEAFF; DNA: TGCAGCGTTGCTACAGCTATGAACACTGAAGCTTTCTTT
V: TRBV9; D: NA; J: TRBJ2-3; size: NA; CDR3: CASSEELVRRQYF; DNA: TGTGCCAGCAGCGAGGAACTAGTCAGGAGGCAGTATTTT
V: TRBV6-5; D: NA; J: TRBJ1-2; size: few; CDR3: CASSYRLGGYGYTF; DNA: TGTGCCAGCAGTTACCGCCTGGGGGGCTATGGCTACACCTTC
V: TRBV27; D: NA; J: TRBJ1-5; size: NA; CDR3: CASSSRMGQPQHF; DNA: TGTGCCAGCAGTTCCCGAATGGGTCAGCCCCAGCATTTT
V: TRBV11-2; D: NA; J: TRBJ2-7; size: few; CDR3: CASSPNRDQQYF; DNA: TGTGCCAGCAGCCCTAACAGGGACCAGCAGTACTTC
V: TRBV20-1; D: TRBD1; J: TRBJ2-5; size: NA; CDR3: CSASGGETQYF; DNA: TGCAGTGCTTCAGGGGGAGAGACCCAGTACTTC
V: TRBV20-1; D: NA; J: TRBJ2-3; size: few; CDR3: CSAKDTAYTQYF; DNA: TGCAGTGCGAAGGACACCGCCTATACGCAGTATTTT
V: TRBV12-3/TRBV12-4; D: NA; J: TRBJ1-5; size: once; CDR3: CASSLAPLGVGSNQPQHF; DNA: TGTGCCAGCAGTTTAGCGCCTTTAGGGGTGGGGAGCAATCAGCCCCAGCATTTT
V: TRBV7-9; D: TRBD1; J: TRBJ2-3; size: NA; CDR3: CARRGRDTQYF; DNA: TGTGCCCGCAGGGGGCGGGATACGCAGTATTTT
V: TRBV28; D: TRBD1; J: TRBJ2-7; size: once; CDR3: CASSDRGRWDEQYF; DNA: TGTGCCAGCAGCGATAGGGGGCGCTGGGACGAGCAGTACTTC
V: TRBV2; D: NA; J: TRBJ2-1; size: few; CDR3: CASIRTAYNEQFF; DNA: TGTGCCAGCATCCGGACAGCCTACAATGAGCAGTTCTTC
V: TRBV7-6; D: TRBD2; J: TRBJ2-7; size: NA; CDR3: CASSTLAGDSYEQYF; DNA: TGTGCCAGCAGCACCCTAGCGGGGGACTCCTACGAGCAGTACTTC
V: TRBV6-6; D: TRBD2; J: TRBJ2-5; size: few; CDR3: CASSYGTSGDQETQYF; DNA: TGTGCCAGCAGTTACGGGACTAGCGGGGATCAAGAGACCCAGTACTTC
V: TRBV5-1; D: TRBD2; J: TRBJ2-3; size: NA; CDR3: CASRTGLAGSDTQYF; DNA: TGCGCCAGCAGGACAGGACTAGCTGGGTCAGATACGCAGTATTTT
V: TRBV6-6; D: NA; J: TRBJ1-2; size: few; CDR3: CASSDSGNYGYTF; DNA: TGTGCCAGCAGTGACTCGGGGAACTATGGCTACACCTTC
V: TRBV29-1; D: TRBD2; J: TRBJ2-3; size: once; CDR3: CSVEGGQRAGGPTQYF; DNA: TGCAGCGTTGAGGGCGGACAACGAGCGGGGGGGCCTACGCAGTATTTT
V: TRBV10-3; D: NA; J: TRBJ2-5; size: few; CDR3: CAISESGDRETQYF; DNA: TGTGCCATCAGTGAGTCCGGGGATCGGGAGACCCAGTACTTC
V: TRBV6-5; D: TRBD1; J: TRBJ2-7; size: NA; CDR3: CASRPGTGFDEQYF; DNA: TGTGCCAGCAGGCCCGGGACAGGGTTCGACGAGCAGTACTTC
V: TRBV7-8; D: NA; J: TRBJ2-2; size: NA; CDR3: CASSSQLQGNTGELFF; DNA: TGTGCCAGCAGCTCCCAACTACAGGGGAACACCGGGGAGCTGTTTTTT
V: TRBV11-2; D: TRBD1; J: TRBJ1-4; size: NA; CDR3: CASSLGTAEKLFF; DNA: TGTGCCAGCAGCCTAGGGACAGCGGAAAAACTGTTTTTT
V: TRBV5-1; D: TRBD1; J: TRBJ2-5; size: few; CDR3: CASSLRPGQRGETQYF; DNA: TGCGCCAGCAGCCTGCGACCGGGACAGCGAGGGGAGACCCAGTACTTC
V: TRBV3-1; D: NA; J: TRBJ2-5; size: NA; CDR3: CASSQPGRETQYF; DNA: TGTGCCAGCAGCCAGCCAGGACGGGAGACCCAGTACTTC
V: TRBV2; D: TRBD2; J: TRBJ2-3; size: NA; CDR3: CAEERGGGTQYF; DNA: TGTGCCGAGGAGCGGGGGGGCGGGACGCAGTATTTT
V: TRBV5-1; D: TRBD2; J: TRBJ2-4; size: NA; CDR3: CASSKEGLAGGLAKNIQYF; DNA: TGCGCCAGCAGCAAGGAAGGACTAGCGGGGGGCCTAGCCAAAAACATTCAGTACTTC
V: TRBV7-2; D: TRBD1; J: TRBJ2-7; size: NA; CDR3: CASSRGQGAFYEQYF; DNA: TGTGCCAGCAGCCGCGGACAGGGGGCGTTCTACGAGCAGTACTTC
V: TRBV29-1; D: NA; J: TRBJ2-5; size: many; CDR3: CSVRGAGQETQYF; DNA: TGCAGCGTTCGGGGGGCTGGCCAAGAGACCCAGTACTTC
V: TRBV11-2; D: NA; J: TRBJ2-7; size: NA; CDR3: CASSLEPGTYEQYF; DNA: TGTGCCAGCAGCTTAGAACCCGGTACCTACGAGCAGTACTTC
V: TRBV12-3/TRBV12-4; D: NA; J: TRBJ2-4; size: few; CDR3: CASSKDGSIAKNIQYF; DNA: TGTGCCAGCAGCAAGGACGGCAGTATAGCCAAAAACATTCAGTACTTC
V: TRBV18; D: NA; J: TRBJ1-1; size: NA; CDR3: CASSPSLRQALNTEAFF; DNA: TGTGCCAGCTCACCATCCCTCCGACAGGCCTTGAACACTGAAGCTTTCTTT
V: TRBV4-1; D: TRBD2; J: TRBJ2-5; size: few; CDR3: CASSQERLAGRETQYF; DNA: TGCGCCAGCAGCCAAGAAAGGCTAGCGGGGCGGGAGACCCAGTACTTC
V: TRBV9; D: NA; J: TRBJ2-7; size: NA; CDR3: CASSVEGDGLGEQYF; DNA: TGTGCCAGCAGCGTAGAAGGAGACGGCCTGGGCGAGCAGTACTTC
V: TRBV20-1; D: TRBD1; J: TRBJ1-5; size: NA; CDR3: CSATGTGPWQPQHF; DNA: TGCAGTGCTACCGGGACAGGCCCATGGCAGCCCCAGCATTTT
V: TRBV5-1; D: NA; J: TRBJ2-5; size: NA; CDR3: CASSSGRSRKETQYF; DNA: TGCGCCAGCAGCTCGGGCAGGAGTCGCAAAGAGACCCAGTACTTC